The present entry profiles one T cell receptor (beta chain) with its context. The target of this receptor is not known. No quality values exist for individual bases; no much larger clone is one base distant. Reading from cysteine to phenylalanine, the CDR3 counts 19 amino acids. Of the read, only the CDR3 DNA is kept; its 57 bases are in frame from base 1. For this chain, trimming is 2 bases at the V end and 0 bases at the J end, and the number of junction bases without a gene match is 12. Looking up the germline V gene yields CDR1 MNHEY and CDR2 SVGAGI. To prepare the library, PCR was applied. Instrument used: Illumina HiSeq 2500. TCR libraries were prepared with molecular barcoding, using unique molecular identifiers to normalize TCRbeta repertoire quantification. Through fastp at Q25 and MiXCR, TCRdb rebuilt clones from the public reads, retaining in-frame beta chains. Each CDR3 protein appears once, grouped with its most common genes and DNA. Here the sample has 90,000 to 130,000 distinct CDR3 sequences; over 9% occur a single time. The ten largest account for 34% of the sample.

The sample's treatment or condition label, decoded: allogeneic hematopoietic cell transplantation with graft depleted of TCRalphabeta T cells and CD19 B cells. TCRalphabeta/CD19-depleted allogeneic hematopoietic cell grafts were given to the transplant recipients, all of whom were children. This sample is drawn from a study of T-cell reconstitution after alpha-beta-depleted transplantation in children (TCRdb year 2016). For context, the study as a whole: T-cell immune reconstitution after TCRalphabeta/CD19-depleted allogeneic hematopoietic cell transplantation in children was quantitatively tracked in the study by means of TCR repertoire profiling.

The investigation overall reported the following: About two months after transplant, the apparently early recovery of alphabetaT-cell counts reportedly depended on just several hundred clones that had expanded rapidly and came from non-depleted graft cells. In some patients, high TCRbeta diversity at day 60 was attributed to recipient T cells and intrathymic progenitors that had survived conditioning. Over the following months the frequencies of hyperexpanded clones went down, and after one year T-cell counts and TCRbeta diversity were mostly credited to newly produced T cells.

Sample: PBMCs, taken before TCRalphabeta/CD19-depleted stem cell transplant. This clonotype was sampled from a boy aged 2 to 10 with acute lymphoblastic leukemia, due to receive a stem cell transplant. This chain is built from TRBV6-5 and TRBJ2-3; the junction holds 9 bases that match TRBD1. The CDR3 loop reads CASSYGQGLAASSTDTQYF. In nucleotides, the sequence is TGTGCCAGCAGTTACGGACAGGGGCTAGCCGCTTCTAGCACAGATACGCAGTATTTT.